This entry is about one TCR beta chain. Its antigen is not known. 13 Jbeta primers and 60 Vbeta primers were used for the PCR. Sequencing was performed with immunoSEQ multiplex PCR; in TCRdb, only in-frame clones are kept and a portion is missing. The table includes 170,000 or so clones, roughly 80% detected once. This record belongs to a study of cytomegalovirus exposure and HLA in healthy donors. Across the whole study: For the 300 to 400 genotyped donors, over 80% fell within the Caucasian-associated ancestry cluster.

CDR1 and CDR2 (germline): MGHRA, YSYEKL. V was clipped by 0 bases and J by 2 bases, with 16 bases between them. The CDR3 contains 17 residues. Study-wide results and limits: Previously analyzed data showed that most TCR beta V segments were productive at a frequency of about 87% or about 30%. A few chains linked to CMV were shown in vitro to be specific for CMV antigens.

Sequencing was carried out using PBMCs. This clonotype was sampled from a man aged 25-40 years in good health and CMV-seropositive. The chain carries TRBV4-1 and TRBJ2-5, with D perhaps matching TRBD1 (6 bases). The CDR3 is CASSQDPQDSQQETQYF. DNA of the CDR3: TGCGCCAGCAGCCAAGATCCCCAGGACAGTCAGCAAGAGACCCAGTACTTC.